This T cell receptor (beta chain) was captured in a study of T cells after yellow fever vaccination. General study findings and limits: Booster sampling recovered most clones from primary vaccination (96% CD4, approximately 90% CD8). Abundant clonotypes from the bulk population could have been carried over as contaminants into FACS-sorted repertoires. Though it reached lower strength, the secondary response hit its peak faster, day 5 versus 15.

The sample holds a few counts of this clonotype. The antigen remains undetermined. Researchers made TCR cDNA using 5'RACE template switching, and this step added a universal primer site and UMIs. MiXCR, run by TCRdb on the 5' RACE reads, gives a single entry per CDR3 protein. The sample carries roughly 500,000 distinct CDR3 sequences, 15% to 20% recorded once. The CDR3 runs 17 residues. V shed 6 bases and J 0 bases; nucleotides not matched to a gene: 8. Germline V gene sequence: CDR1 MNHNS, CDR2 SASEGT. This sequence originates from a man aged 30 to 39 who received the YFV17D yellow fever vaccine. Sequenced material: PBMCs, taken 15 days after the yellow fever booster vaccination. The V call is TRBV6-1, the J call TRBJ2-1; TRBD2 matches at 10 bases. CDR3 sequence reads: CASRRTSGTSSYNEQFF. In DNA form, the CDR3 reads TGTGCCAGCAGGCGGACTAGCGGAACGAGCTCCTACAATGAGCAGTTCTTC.